The rows below give T cell receptor beta chains drawn from one sample of a study of T cell responses to AZD1222 COVID-19 vaccine. The protocol was immunoSEQ multiplex PCR, while the TCRdb copy is restricted to in-frame clones and leaves out a portion. The sample contains 150,000 to 200,000 clones, approximately 90% of which appear only once. The sample here was peripheral blood, taken 28 days after the second AZD1222 dose. These receptors came from an adult who received the AZD1222 COVID-19 vaccine. The CDR3 runs from the conserved cysteine through the conserved F or W. The D gene is left open where the match is weak. Not all rows give a size; the values are once, few, many and, for expanded clones, a class.

TRBV3-1/TRBV3-2,NA,TRBJ2-3,NA,TGTGCCAGCAGCCAGATATCGGGGACGGGGCCCACAGATACGCAGTATTTT,CASSQISGTGPTDTQYF
TRBV4-1,TRBD1,TRBJ2-7,NA,TGCGCCAGCAGTCCTACGCCCCTCACAACAGGGACAGGGGGGCACGAGCAGTACTTC,CASSPTPLTTGTGGHEQYF
TRBV7-9,NA,TRBJ1-1,NA,TGTGCCAGCAGCTCCCCCACTACCCGGGGGCGGGCGGACACTGAAGCTTTCTTT,CASSSPTTRGRADTEAFF
TRBV9,TRBD1,TRBJ2-3,NA,TGTGCCAGCAGCTCTTCTCGGACAGGCCTCGCAGATACGCAGTATTTT,CASSSSRTGLADTQYF
TRBV24-1,TRBD2,TRBJ2-1,NA,TGTGCCACCCAGGGGACTAGCGGGAGAGGGTCTAATGATGAGCAGTTCTTC,CATQGTSGRGSNDEQFF
TRBV6-2/TRBV6-3,NA,TRBJ2-7,NA,TGTGCCAGCAGTCCCTTTGACGTGGGATCCTACGAGCAGTACTTC,CASSPFDVGSYEQYF
TRBV29-1,NA,TRBJ2-7,NA,TGCAGCGTTTACGGGGGATTATTTTCCTACGAGCAGTACTTC,CSVYGGLFSYEQYF
TRBV7-3,TRBD1,TRBJ2-7,once,TGTGCCAGCAGCTCCGACAGGGAAGAAGGAAAAAACTACGAGCAGTACTTC,CASSSDREEGKNYEQYF
TRBV12-5,TRBD2,TRBJ2-2,once,TGTGCTAGTGGTTTGGTTAGACTAGCGGGAGGGCCGGGGAACACCGGGGAGCTGTTTTTT,CASGLVRLAGGPGNTGELFF
TRBV27,TRBD1,TRBJ1-6,NA,TGTGCCAGCAGTTCCGGGACAGGGGCTAATTCACCCCTCCACTTT,CASSSGTGANSPLHF
TRBV19,NA,TRBJ2-3,once,TGTGCCAGTAGTATCAAGACTCCCGGAGGGAAAGATACGCAGTATTTT,CASSIKTPGGKDTQYF
TRBV12-3/TRBV12-4,NA,TRBJ1-3,NA,TGTGCCAGCAGTTTTAACTCTGGAAACACCATATATTTT,CASSFNSGNTIYF
TRBV29-1,NA,TRBJ2-1,once,TGCAGCGTTGACGTGGTTAGCCCTGCTGGTGAGCAGTTCTTC,CSVDVVSPAGEQFF
TRBV7-2,TRBD2,TRBJ2-3,NA,TGTGCCAGCAGCTTAGCTAGCGGGAGCCATAGCACAGATACGCAGTATTTT,CASSLASGSHSTDTQYF
TRBV4-1,NA,TRBJ2-1,NA,TGCGCCAGCAGCCCCGGGCAGGGGTATGAGCAGTTCTTC,CASSPGQGYEQFF
TRBV2,NA,TRBJ2-6,NA,TGTGCCAGCAGTGAACAGGGTGGTTCTGGGGCCAACGTCCTGACTTTC,CASSEQGGSGANVLTF
TRBV7-8,TRBD2,TRBJ2-3,NA,TGTGCCAGCAGCTTATTACGGGGACTAGCGCCCACAGATACGCAGTATTTT,CASSLLRGLAPTDTQYF
TRBV10-3,TRBD2,TRBJ2-2,NA,TGTGCCATCAGTCGCCATGGCGGGAGCCAGAACGGGGAGCTGTTTTTT,CAISRHGGSQNGELFF
TRBV27,NA,TRBJ2-7,NA,TGTGCCAGCAGTTTTTCATGGCGCGGCTACGAGCAGTACTTC,CASSFSWRGYEQYF
TRBV6-5,TRBD2,TRBJ2-7,NA,TGTGCCAGCAGGCGGGAGAGTGACGAGCAGTACTTC,CASRRESDEQYF
TRBV5-6,TRBD2,TRBJ2-2,NA,TGTGCCAGCAGCTCCGGGACTAGTATGACCGGGGAGCTGTTTTTT,CASSSGTSMTGELFF
TRBV21-1,NA,TRBJ2-2,NA,TGTGCCAGCAGGGAGCGACAGGGATACACCGGGGAGCTGTTTTTT,CASRERQGYTGELFF
TRBV10-3,NA,TRBJ2-7,NA,TGTGCCATCAGTGATCCCGGACTCGACTACGAGCAGTACTTC,CAISDPGLDYEQYF
TRBV11-2,NA,TRBJ2-1,NA,TGTGCCAGCAGCTTAGGTGGGGGCCCCGGGAATGAGCAGTTCTTC,CASSLGGGPGNEQFF
TRBV9,NA,TRBJ2-7,NA,TGTGCCAGCAGCCGTAGCGGAGGTGCCTACGAGCAGTACTTC,CASSRSGGAYEQYF
TRBV19,TRBD1,TRBJ1-1,NA,TGTGCCAGTAGTATAGTTTCCGTGGGACAGTTGTTGAACACTGAAGCTTTCTTT,CASSIVSVGQLLNTEAFF
TRBV2,NA,TRBJ2-2,NA,TGTGCCAGCAGTGAGGAGCGTACCCCGAACACCGGGGAGCTGTTTTTT,CASSEERTPNTGELFF
TRBV12-2,NA,TRBJ1-1,NA,TGTGCAAGTCGCTTAGTGCCAGGGCCGTACTCCCTGAACACTGAAGCTTTCTTT,CASRLVPGPYSLNTEAFF
TRBV6-5,NA,TRBJ1-6,NA,TGTGCCAGCAAATCGGATGCGGGGTCGGATTCACCCCTCCACTTT,CASKSDAGSDSPLHF
TRBV21-1,NA,TRBJ2-7,NA,TGTGCCAGCCGCTTTCAAGGAGACTACGAGCAGTACTTC,CASRFQGDYEQYF
TRBV27,NA,TRBJ1-1,once,TGTGCCAGCAGTCCCGGGACTGTTTTTACCCATGAAGCTTTCTTT,CASSPGTVFTHEAFF
TRBV6-2/TRBV6-3,TRBD1,TRBJ1-5,NA,TGTGCCAGCAGCTCACATGGACAGGGGAATCAGCCCCAGCATTTT,CASSSHGQGNQPQHF
TRBV27,TRBD1,TRBJ1-5,NA,TGTGCCAGCAGTTATGGGACAGGGGGAAATCAGCCCCAGCATTTT,CASSYGTGGNQPQHF
TRBV19,NA,TRBJ1-4,NA,TGTGCCAGTAGTATCGGTTACAGACGGGGGACTAATGAAAAACTGTTTTTT,CASSIGYRRGTNEKLFF
TRBV5-1,TRBD1,TRBJ2-2,once,TGCGCCAGCAGCGAGGGACAGACCACCGGGGAGCTGTTTTTT,CASSEGQTTGELFF
TRBV19,TRBD1,TRBJ2-3,once,TGTGCCAGTAGGGGACAGGGTGCAGATACGCAGTATTTT,CASRGQGADTQYF
TRBV5-1,NA,TRBJ1-1,NA,TGCGCCAGCAGCTTGGTACCCTTAGGGGAAGGTGAAGCTTTCTTT,CASSLVPLGEGEAFF
TRBV5-1,NA,TRBJ2-7,NA,TGCGCCAGCAGCTTGGTAGGGGGGTCGACCTACGAGCAGTACTTC,CASSLVGGSTYEQYF
TRBV19,NA,TRBJ1-6,NA,TGTGCCAGTAGCAAGCCGTATCAGGCAGGAGGGTATCCACCCCTCCACTTT,CASSKPYQAGGYPPLHF
TRBV5-4,NA,TRBJ2-1,NA,TGTGCCAGCAGCCTAGGGACTCGACAAGACAATGAGCAGTTCTTC,CASSLGTRQDNEQFF